The 17 T cell receptor beta chains given below trace back to one sample, sequenced in a study of CD8 T cells in Susac syndrome. An amount of RNA that ranged from roughly 0.5 to 1 ug was reverse transcribed with random hexamers. TCRdb used MiXCR to reprocess the immunoSEQ multiplex PCR reads, holding one entry per CDR3 protein. The table records 130,000 or so distinct CDR3 sequences, approximately 95% of them present only once. The sample consisted of CD4+ T cells from PBMCs. All receptors derive from a human donor with multiple sclerosis.

The chain combines TRBV29-1 with TRBJ1-4; D may be TRBD1 (6 bases). Trimming removed 6 bases from V and 8 bases from J, with 19 bases in between. The CDR3 contains 14 residues. CDR1 and CDR2 (germline): SQVTM, ANQGSEA. The CDR3 loop reads CSVRRGSGSEKLFF. As DNA, the CDR3 is TGCAGCGTCCGAAGGGGGTCAGGAAGCGAAAAACTGTTTTTT.

This chain joins TRBV12-3 or TRBV12-4 and TRBJ1-2; D ambiguous. This CDR3 has 14 residues. The V and J ends lost 4 bases and 4 bases respectively, with 13 bases between them. This chain's CDR3 is CASSSLRRGYGYTF. CDR3 nucleotides: TGTGCCAGCAGTTCCCTTCGGCGGGGCTATGGCTACACCTTC.

This chain links TRBV28 with TRBJ2-1, with TRBD1 identical over 9 bases. J gave up 4 bases and V 5 bases, and 12 bases lay outside the gene matches. The germline V gene has CDR1 MDHEN and CDR2 SYDVKM. This CDR3 has 17 amino acids. The CDR3 coding sequence is TGTGCCAGCAGTCGTCAACAGGGGGCAGGAGGGTACAATGAGCAGTTCTTC. It encodes CASSRQQGAGGYNEQFF. Using reference TRBV28 and TRBJ2-1 for the parts outside the CDR3, the full variable domain is DVKVTQSSRYLVKRTGEKVFLECVQDMDHENMFWYRQDPGLGLRLIYFSYDVKMKEKGDIPEGYSVSREKKERFSLILESASTNQTSMYLCASSRQQGAGGYNEQFFGPGTRLTVL.

The chain employs TRBV4-1 and TRBJ1-3; D gene unclear. Per germline, CDR1 MGHRA and CDR2 YSYEKL. This CDR3 spans 15 amino acids. Trimming left V 1 base short and J 0 bases short, with 7 bases between. CDR3 residues: CASSQVLSSGNTIYF. DNA for the CDR3: TGCGCCAGCAGCCAAGTACTGAGCTCTGGAAACACCATATATTTT.

This clonotype has just a few counts. V and J are TRBV2 and TRBJ1-3; D uncertain. Germline loops: CDR1 SNHLY, CDR2 FYNNEI. The CDR3 loop spans 11 amino acids. Trimming took 4 bases from V and 4 from J, leaving 2 bases between them. The CDR3 spells CASSVGNTIYF. Here the CDR3 DNA reads TGTGCCAGCAGTGTCGGAAACACCATATATTTT.

This chain uses TRBV7-9 with TRBJ2-7, with 9 bases aligning to TRBD1. Germline loops: CDR1 SEHNR, CDR2 FQNEAQ (reference sequence). After removal of 5 bases from V and 3 bases from J, the junction contained 2 bases not matched to a gene. The CDR3 sequence is 13 residues long. CDR3: CASSRTGDYEQYF. The CDR3 nucleotides are TGTGCCAGCAGCCGGACAGGGGACTACGAGCAGTACTTC.

The chain recombines TRBV29-1 with TRBJ1-1; D ambiguous. Germline loops: CDR1 SQVTM, CDR2 ANQGSEA. CDR3 length: 11 residues. The germline V and J ends were trimmed by 6 bases and 4 bases, with 9 bases remaining between them. DNA for the CDR3: TGCAGCGTAGACGACACCACTGAAGCTTTCTTT. It translates to CSVDDTTEAFF. Full variable domain (rest looked up from reference TRBV29-1 and TRBJ1-1): SAVISQKPSRDICQRGTSLTIQCQVDSQVTMMFWYRQQPGQSLTLIATANQGSEATYESGFVIDKFPISRPNLTFSTLTVSNMSPEDSSIYLCSVDDTTEAFFGQGTRLTVV.

The rearrangement joins TRBV25-1 to TRBJ1-2, with 7 bases matching TRBD1. The germline gives CDR1 MGHDK, CDR2 SYGVNS. The CDR3 totals 10 residues. The V segment lost 10 bases and the J segment 8 bases; nucleotides outside the gene matches: 4. CDR3 bases: TGTGCCACCTACAGGGGCGGCTACACCTTC. This gives the protein CATYRGGYTF.

This clonotype was detected only once. The chain joins TRBV7-9 to TRBJ1-5; 7 positions agree with TRBD1. Germline V CDR1 and CDR2: SEHNR, FQNEAQ (reference sequence). The length of the CDR3 is 15 residues. The junction had 3 bases not matched to a gene; V was cut back by 1 base and J by 3 bases. The CDR3 loop reads CASSLGDSVNQPQHF. In nucleotides, the CDR3 is TGTGCCAGCAGCTTAGGGGACAGCGTCAATCAGCCCCAGCATTTT.

This CDR3 reads CATSDAQAYGYTF. CDR3 nucleotide sequence: TGTGCCACCAGTGATGCTCAGGCCTATGGCTACACCTTC. The chain recombines TRBV24-1 with TRBJ1-2; D uncertain. Germline values: CDR1 KGHDR, CDR2 SFDVKD. The V end lost 3 bases, the J end lost 4 bases, and 8 bases lay between the germline ends. The CDR3 covers 13 residues.

A word on this clonotype: Mismatch with germline at one junction end may stem from a read error. The chain employs TRBV20-1 and TRBJ1-5; perhaps TRBD1 as D (6 bases). CDR1 and CDR2 (germline): DFQATT, SNEGSKA (reference sequence). This CDR3 contains 17 residues. The CDR3 spells CSPRAVQGIESDQPQHF. The CDR3 bases are TGCAGTCCTAGAGCCGTCCAGGGGATCGAGTCGGATCAGCCCCAGCATTTT.

CDR3 DNA: TGTGCCACCAGCACGCAACGGGGGGCTAGCGGACACAATGAGCAGTTCTTC. Residues: CATSTQRGASGHNEQFF. The chain links TRBV15 to TRBJ2-1, with D possibly TRBD2 on 7 matching bases. Germline V gene lookup returns CDR1 LNHNV and CDR2 YYDKDF (reference sequence). CDR3 length: 17 residues. V lost 4 bases to trimming and J lost 5 bases, with 21 bases between them.

The V call is TRBV9, the J call TRBJ2-1; possible D gene TRBD1, 6 bases. Looked up from germline, CDR1 is SGDLS and CDR2 is YYNGEE. V gave up 0 bases and J gave up 9 bases, with 16 bases separating them. This CDR3 contains 15 residues. The CDR3 DNA follows: TGTGCCAGCAGCGTAGAAAGGGGGTATAGGGGTGAGCAGTTCTTC. This codes for CASSVERGYRGEQFF. Filled out from reference TRBV9 and TRBJ2-1, the complete variable domain reads DSGVTQTPKHLITATGQRVTLRCSPRSGDLSVYWYQQSLDQGLQFLIQYYNGEERAKGNILERFSAQQFPDLHSELNLSSLELGDSALYFCASSVERGYRGEQFFGPGTRLTVL.

The CDR3 sequence: CASSRGTGGKSYEQYF. The CDR3 DNA follows: TGTGCCAGCAGCCGTGGGACAGGGGGTAAGTCCTACGAGCAGTACTTC. The chain uses TRBV28 and TRBJ2-7; 11 positions agree with TRBD1. CDR1 and CDR2 (germline): MDHEN, SYDVKM. V lost 6 bases, J lost 1 base, and 8 bases stayed unmatched. The CDR3 spans 16 residues.

V is TRBV20-1 and J is TRBJ2-1; a possible D gene is TRBD2 (6 bases). The CDR3 sequence is 14 residues long. Trimming pared 4 bases from V and 9 bases from J, leaving 19 bases between. Germline-derived CDR1 and CDR2 are DFQATT and SNEGSKA (reference sequence). The CDR3 bases are TGCAGTGCTACCCTGGGGCGGGACTCTGGTGAGCAGTTCTTC. This gives the protein CSATLGRDSGEQFF.

V is TRBV9 and J is TRBJ2-1; D uncertain. The CDR3 is 15 residues long. With 1 base removed from V and 2 bases from J, the gap between germline ends came to 10 bases. CDR1 is SGDLS, CDR2 YYNGEE, per germline. CDR3 DNA: TGTGCCAGCAGCGTATCCCTAGTGCCCTACAATGAGCAGTTCTTC. Residues: CASSVSLVPYNEQFF.

The J gene is TRBJ2-3, the V gene TRBV7-9; D gene uncertain. The CDR3 runs 10 residues. With 8 bases removed from V and 8 bases from J, the gap between germline ends came to 8 bases. Germline V gives CDR1 SEHNR, CDR2 FQNEAQ (reference sequence). For the CDR3, the DNA is TGTGCCAGCGGCCAAGGTACGCAGTATTTT. It specifies CASGQGTQYF.